The 18 T cell receptor beta chains below come from one sample, sequenced in a study of shared T cell receptors in the human thymus. Sequenced by immunoSEQ multiplex PCR; TCRdb stores in-frame clones only, minus some. The table lists hundreds of thousands of clones, about 89% of them singletons. These data also featured in a second study, about human thymus T cells.

The sequenced sample consisted of thymocytes. The receptors stem from a boy under three years old with a congenital heart defect.

The rearrangement joins TRBV28 to TRBJ1-5; D not certain. Per the germline V gene, CDR1 is MDHEN and CDR2 is SYDVKM. With 4 bases removed from V and 4 bases from J, the gap between germline ends came to 11 bases. The CDR3 runs to 14 residues. For the CDR3, the DNA is TGTGCCAGCAGTTCGGGAAAACAGAATCAGCCCCAGCATTTT. Translating gives CASSSGKQNQPQHF.

The chain carries TRBV9 and TRBJ2-2, with a weak D call TRBD2 (6 bases). CDR1 and CDR2 (germline): SGDLS, YYNGEE. CDR3 size: 16 residues. The germline V and J ends were trimmed by 5 bases and 2 bases, with 16 bases remaining between them. CDR3 protein: CASRVGGATNTGELFF. In nucleotides, the CDR3 is TGTGCCAGCAGGGTCGGCGGGGCGACCAACACCGGGGAGCTGTTTTTT.

This chain joins TRBV5-4 and TRBJ1-1; weak D call: TRBD1 (6 bases). The CDR3 contains 18 residues. CDR1 is SGHNT, CDR2 YYREEE, per germline (reference sequence). V dropped 4 bases and J dropped 0 bases, with 22 bases sitting between them. CDR3 nucleotide sequence: TGTGCCAGCAGCCTTGAATCGTACAGGGAATTCATGAACACTGAAGCTTTCTTT. Amino acids: CASSLESYREFMNTEAFF.

This clone was seen more than once but under ten times. This chain joins TRBV5-6 and TRBJ1-2, with D possibly matching TRBD1 (6 bases). The CDR3 sequence is 16 residues long. V lost 0 bases, J lost 2 bases, and 14 bases lay in between. Germline V gives CDR1 SGHDT, CDR2 YYEEEE. CDR3 region: CASSLAGAGQNYGYTF. The CDR3 DNA reads TGTGCCAGCAGCTTGGCCGGGGCAGGACAGAACTATGGCTACACCTTC.

The V call is TRBV27, the J call TRBJ1-4, with TRBD1 identical over 10 bases. This CDR3 is 14 amino acids long. CDR1 MNHEY and CDR2 SMNVEV come from the germline V gene (reference sequence). The junction had 6 bases not matched to a gene; V was cut back by 6 bases and J by 8 bases. CDR3 DNA sequence: TGTGCCAGCAGCCAGACAGGGGGCCGGGAAAAACTGTTTTTT. As protein: CASSQTGGREKLFF.

The chain couples TRBV28 to TRBJ2-3; 8 nucleotides line up with TRBD1. Germline CDR1 is MDHEN and CDR2 is SYDVKM. The CDR3 consists of 14 residues. After removal of 7 bases from V and 1 base from J, the junction contained 4 bases not matched to a gene. CDR3 sequence (DNA): TGTGCCAGCATCCCGACAGGGGGCACAGATACGCAGTATTTT. Protein product: CASIPTGGTDTQYF.

The chain has TRBV5-1 and TRBJ1-2, with unresolved D. This CDR3 contains 12 residues. Trimming left V 6 bases short and J 6 bases short, with 12 bases between. Germline values: CDR1 SGHRS, CDR2 YFSETQ. CDR3 DNA sequence: TGCGCCAGCATGGTAGCCGCTGATGGCTACACCTTC. It yields the protein CASMVAADGYTF.

This chain's CDR3 is CASSLWTGMNTEAFF. CDR3 bases: TGCGCCAGCAGCTTGTGGACAGGGATGAACACTGAAGCTTTCTTT. V and J are TRBV5-1 and TRBJ1-1; 8 bases are a match to TRBD1. This CDR3 is built from 15 residues. Germline-derived CDR1 and CDR2 are SGHRS and YFSETQ. V shed 1 base, J shed 0 bases, and the junction held 2 bases outside the gene matches.

V and J are TRBV4-3 and TRBJ2-1, with 12 bases that match TRBD2. J lost 5 bases, V lost 0 bases, and 5 bases had no gene match. The CDR3 extends over 17 amino acids. Germline lookup yields CDR1 LGHNA and CDR2 YSLEER. The CDR3 region is CASSQDGSSGRDNEQFF. CDR3 coding DNA: TGCGCCAGCAGCCAAGATGGGTCTAGCGGGAGGGACAATGAGCAGTTCTTC.

In this sample, this clone turned up a few times. Here the CDR3 reads CASSPPSDRGSVNYGYTF. DNA for the CDR3: TGTGCCAGCTCACCACCGTCAGACAGGGGTTCAGTTAACTATGGCTACACCTTC. This chain joins TRBV18 and TRBJ1-2; 8 positions agree with TRBD1. The CDR3 is made up of 18 amino acids. CDR1 KGHSH and CDR2 LQKENI come from the germline V gene. Germline trimming cut 0 bases from V and 1 base from J; bases unmatched to any gene: 10.

The chain is built from TRBV29-1 and TRBJ2-2, with D tentatively TRBD1 (5 bases). Trimming cost V 4 bases and J 5 bases, with 11 bases left between them. CDR1 SQVTM and CDR2 ANQGSEA come from the germline V gene. This CDR3 has 13 residues. CDR3 coding DNA: TGCAGCGTTGCAGGGCATGGGACCGGGGAGCTGTTTTTT. Amino acid sequence: CSVAGHGTGELFF.

V gene TRBV28 combines with J gene TRBJ1-1; TRBD1 aligns across 9 bases. The CDR3 covers 16 residues. V gave up 4 bases and J gave up 5 bases; unmatched junction bases: 11. Germline CDR1 reads MDHEN; CDR2 reads SYDVKM. The CDR3 loop is CASSSTGTGLMTEAFF. For the CDR3, the DNA is TGTGCCAGCAGTTCTACCGGGACAGGGTTAATGACTGAAGCTTTCTTT.

This chain uses TRBV19 with TRBJ1-1, with TRBD1 identical over 8 bases. V shed 2 bases and J 4 bases; nucleotides not matched to a gene: 9. The germline CDR1 and CDR2 sequences are LNHDA and SQIVND (reference sequence). There are 16 residues in the CDR3. CDR3 protein: CASSIRSVGQGTEAFF. CDR3 sequence (DNA): TGTGCCAGTAGTATAAGGTCGGTTGGACAGGGCACTGAAGCTTTCTTT.

The J gene is TRBJ2-7, the V gene TRBV14, with 11 bases lining up with TRBD1. Germline V lookup: CDR1 SGHDN, CDR2 FVKESK. V was pared by 0 bases and J by 6 bases, with 7 bases of the junction left unmatched. This CDR3 has 16 residues. The CDR3 protein is CASSQDDWTGGFEQYF. CDR3 nucleotide sequence: TGTGCCAGCAGCCAAGATGACTGGACAGGGGGCTTCGAGCAGTACTTC.

The chain is built from TRBV27 and TRBJ2-7, with D unclear. The CDR3 consists of 14 residues. Germline V gene data show CDR1 as MNHEY and CDR2 as SMNVEV (reference sequence). V lost 1 base to trimming and J lost 4 bases, with 11 bases between them. The CDR3 protein is CASSLLAGSYEQYF. The DNA for the CDR3 is TGTGCCAGCAGTTTATTGGCAGGATCTTACGAGCAGTACTTC.

The CDR3 sequence: CASSLGGRAENIQYF. For the CDR3, the DNA is TGTGCCAGCAGCTTAGGTGGGAGGGCCGAAAACATTCAGTACTTC. This chain connects TRBV5-4 to TRBJ2-4; TRBD2 matches 7 bases. V dropped 2 bases and J dropped 5; count of bases not matched to a gene: 7. This CDR3 is 15 amino acids long. From germline, CDR1 is SGHNT and CDR2 YYREEE (reference sequence). The whole variable domain, remainder taken from reference TRBV5-4 and TRBJ2-4, is ETGVTQSPTHLIKTRGQQVTLRCSSQSGHNTVSWYQQALGQGPQFIFQYYREEENGRGNFPPRFSGLQFPNYSSELNVNALELDDSALYLCASSLGGRAENIQYFGAGTRLSVL.

The V call is TRBV19, the J call TRBJ1-2; D call uncertain. CDR1 LNHDA and CDR2 SQIVND come from the germline V gene (reference sequence). The germline V and J ends were trimmed by 2 bases and 3 bases, with 16 bases remaining between them. The CDR3 is 16 amino acids. DNA of the CDR3: TGTGCCAGTAGTATAAGAGACTCAAGCTCCGACTATGGCTACACCTTC. Protein: CASSIRDSSSDYGYTF.

This clone is a singleton in its sample. The V gene is TRBV11-2, the J gene TRBJ1-2, with TRBD1 matching 8 bases. Germline values: CDR1 SGHAT, CDR2 FQNNGV. The V segment lost 6 bases and the J segment 1 base; nucleotides outside the gene matches: 7. The CDR3 has 15 amino acids. The CDR3 DNA follows: TGTGCCAGCAGTCTGGACAGGGCCTGTAACTATGGCTACACCTTC. Its translation is CASSLDRACNYGYTF.